Sequencing of this TCR beta chain was carried out in a study of blood T cell repertoires in COVID-19. In the study overall: Sample material is recorded as cDNA or gDNA derived from T cells, B-cell-depleted T cells, or PBMCs.

In its sample, this clone was seen a few times. Per germline, CDR1 MNHEY and CDR2 SVGEGT. The CDR3 has 15 residues. V shed 6 bases and J shed 4 bases, with 18 bases lying between them. Study processing details: Reference gene primer amplification gave nucleated cell count estimates. The method was immunoSEQ multiplex PCR; TCRdb's version includes in-frame clones alone and lacks a portion of them. That table furnishes V, J and clone size, whereas the DNA furnished D and trimming. This table has 130,000 to 150,000 clones, 84% appearing once. The rearrangement links TRBV6-2 or TRBV6-3 to TRBJ1-2; D might be TRBD1 (5 bases). The sequenced sample was PBMCs or T cells enriched from blood (not recorded which). This sequence was found in a woman aged 50 to 65 who had been exposed to COVID-19. The CDR3 nucleotides are TGTGCCAGCAGCCCCCATCGGGAGACAGCCTATGGCTACACCTTC. Encoded protein: CASSPHRETAYGYTF.